This TCR beta chain stems from a study of cytomegalovirus exposure and HLA in healthy donors. Vbeta (60) and Jbeta (13) primers were used in the PCR. Only in-frame clones appear in the TCRdb table, and some are missing; sequencing was by immunoSEQ multiplex PCR. The sample has 200,000 or so clones; 70% to 80% are singletons. In germline, CDR1 is MNHEY, CDR2 SMNVEV (reference sequence). V was clipped by 4 bases and J by 4 bases, with 7 bases between them. This CDR3 is 12 amino acids long. The TCR comes from a male donor in good health and CMV-seropositive. Sequenced input: PBMCs. The rearrangement links TRBV27 to TRBJ1-2, with D unclear. The CDR3 DNA reads TGTGCCAGCAGTTCAGGTTCCTATGGCTACACCTTC. Translation: CASSSGSYGYTF.